This T cell receptor (beta chain) comes out of a study of cytomegalovirus exposure and HLA in healthy donors. The CDR3 length is 13 residues. CDR1 is SGHNT, CDR2 YYREEE, per germline (reference sequence). V was pared by 1 base and J by 1 base, with 5 bases between. Clones were read by immunoSEQ multiplex PCR, and TCRdb kept only the in-frame ones, dropping some. The sample consists of about 350,000 clones, roughly 87% of them appearing once. A word on this clone: The same CDR3 arises from other DNA sequences in this sample as well.

This TCR was recovered from a woman aged 25 to 39 in good health and CMV-seropositive. Sequenced: PBMCs. The V call is TRBV5-4, the J call TRBJ1-1; D ambiguous. CDR3 sequence (DNA): TGTGCCAGCAGCTTGTTAAGGAACACTGAAGCTTTCTTT. Residues: CASSLLRNTEAFF.